These 22 T cell receptor beta chains were all obtained from the same sample, sequenced in a study of cytomegalovirus exposure and HLA in healthy donors. This PCR relied on a set of 60 Vbeta primers and 13 Jbeta primers. TCRdb's copy holds only in-frame clones and misses some; the assay was immunoSEQ multiplex PCR. The profile shows 100,000 to 150,000 clones, 60% to 85% of them singletons. Sample: PBMCs. The source of these receptors is a woman in her 40s in good health and CMV-seronegative.

This chain joins TRBV27 and TRBJ2-7, with D uncertain. From germline, CDR1 is MNHEY and CDR2 SMNVEV (reference sequence). The CDR3 runs 12 residues. Between the trimmed V and J ends, which lost 6 bases and 3 bases, there was a span of 9 bases. The chain's CDR3 is CASRATYYEQYF. The CDR3 DNA reads TGTGCCAGCAGGGCGACTTACTACGAGCAGTACTTC.

The rearrangement joins TRBV28 to TRBJ2-5, with D hard to call. The CDR3 extends over 14 amino acids. V gave up 1 base and J gave up 5 bases, with 11 bases separating them. Germline V gene sequence: CDR1 MDHEN, CDR2 SYDVKM. DNA for the CDR3: TGTGCCAGCAGTTTATTAGAGGCGCTGGAGACCCAGTACTTC. Translating gives CASSLLEALETQYF.

The chain links TRBV15 to TRBJ2-7, with 8 bases aligning to TRBD2. V lost 1 base, J lost 5 bases, and 7 bases stayed unmatched. CDR1 is LNHNV, CDR2 YYDKDF, per germline (reference sequence). This CDR3 is built from 15 residues. In DNA form, the CDR3 reads TGTGCCACCAGCAGAGGTCGGCTAGCGGGTAACGAGCAGTACTTC. It translates to CATSRGRLAGNEQYF. Full variable domain (remainder filled in from reference TRBV15 and TRBJ2-7): DAMVIQNPRYQVTQFGKPVTLSCSQTLNHNVMYWYQQKSSQAPKLLFHYYDKDFNNEADTPDNFQSRRPNTSFCFLDIRSPGLGDTAMYLCATSRGRLAGNEQYFGPGTRLTVT.

The rearrangement uses TRBV5-1 and TRBJ2-2, with a weak D call TRBD2 (5 bases). CDR1 is SGHRS and CDR2 is YFSETQ in the germline V gene. V dropped 1 base and J dropped 1 base, with 8 bases sitting between them. The CDR3 consists of 15 residues. CDR3 in DNA: TGCGCCAGCAGCTTGTGGACTCTGAACACCGGGGAGCTGTTTTTT. Protein sequence: CASSLWTLNTGELFF.

This chain joins TRBV5-6 and TRBJ2-7; D is ambiguous. CDR1 is SGHDT and CDR2 is YYEEEE in the germline V gene. Trimming cost V 0 bases and J 0 bases, with 4 bases left between them. CDR3 size: 13 residues. The CDR3 DNA follows: TGTGCCAGCAGCTTGGACGGCTCCTACGAGCAGTACTTC. It yields the protein CASSLDGSYEQYF.

V usage is TRBV7-9 and J usage is TRBJ1-5; TRBD1 is a possible D gene (6 bases). The V end lost 1 base, the J end lost 6 bases, and 10 bases lay between the germline ends. The CDR3 is 14 amino acids. Germline V CDR1 and CDR2: SEHNR, FQNEAQ (reference sequence). The DNA of the CDR3 is TGTGCCAGCAGCTTAGACAGGGCGCCTCAGCCCCAGCATTTT. Its translation is CASSLDRAPQPQHF.

Regarding this clone: At one end, the junction sequence differs from germline, possibly due to a read error. The chain has TRBV5-6 and TRBJ2-7, with 13 bases that match TRBD2. CDR3 size: 13 residues. Germline CDR1 is SGHDT and CDR2 is YYEEEE. CDR3 DNA sequence: TGTGCCAGCAGCCCGGGACTAGCGGGGCGAGACCACTTC. It translates to CASSPGLAGRDHF.

V gene TRBV4-1 combines with J gene TRBJ1-3; TRBD1 is a possible D gene (5 bases). The germline CDR1 and CDR2 sequences are MGHRA and YSYEKL. The CDR3 consists of 14 residues. Trimming shortened V by 4 bases and J by 2 bases, and 9 bases separated the two germline ends. CDR3 loop: CASSPEGAGNTIYF. The CDR3, as DNA: TGCGCCAGCAGCCCCGAAGGGGCTGGAAACACCATATATTTT.

This chain uses TRBV28 with TRBJ2-1, with D possibly being TRBD2 (5 bases). The V gene lost 6 bases and the J gene lost 4 bases, with 19 bases spanning the gap. CDR1 MDHEN and CDR2 SYDVKM come from the germline V gene. This CDR3 spans 16 amino acids. The CDR3 reads CASRKLVMVSYNEQFF. The CDR3, as DNA: TGTGCCAGCAGGAAACTAGTAATGGTATCATACAATGAGCAGTTCTTC.

V is TRBV9 and J is TRBJ2-2; 8 nucleotides agree with TRBD2. The CDR3 totals 15 residues. J lost 0 bases, V lost 2 bases, and 0 bases had no gene match. Germline-derived CDR1 and CDR2 are SGDLS and YYNGEE. The CDR3 sequence: CASSVSGANTGELFF. CDR3 in DNA: TGTGCCAGCAGCGTTAGCGGGGCGAACACCGGGGAGCTGTTTTTT.

The V call is TRBV9, the J call TRBJ1-3, with D unclear. Trimming removed 0 bases from V and 3 bases from J, with 7 bases in between. This CDR3 comprises 14 residues. Looked up from germline, CDR1 is SGDLS and CDR2 is YYNGEE. CDR3: CASSVADYGNTIYF. CDR3 nucleotides: TGTGCCAGCAGCGTAGCGGACTATGGAAACACCATATATTTT.

This chain uses TRBV7-6 with TRBJ2-1; 11 nucleotides agree with TRBD2. The CDR3 is 15 amino acids. The V segment lost 7 bases and the J segment 6 bases; nucleotides outside the gene matches: 8. The germline CDR1 and CDR2 sequences are SGHVS and FNYEAQ. CDR3 DNA sequence: TGTGCCAGCAAAAAACTAGCGGGAGTGGGCAATGAGCAGTTCTTC. It translates to CASKKLAGVGNEQFF.

The chain uses TRBV5-1 and TRBJ2-3; D unresolved. Germline assignment: CDR1 SGHRS and CDR2 YFSETQ. V lost 2 bases and J lost 2, with 9 bases in between. The CDR3 has 14 residues. CDR3 in DNA: TGCGCCAGCAGCTTATACCGGGTCACAGATACGCAGTATTTT. Amino acids: CASSLYRVTDTQYF.

The chain combines TRBV25-1 with TRBJ1-6, with 10 bases aligning to TRBD1. CDR3 length equals 17 residues. J was trimmed by 2 bases and V by 2 bases; bases with no gene match: 3. The germline CDR1 and CDR2 sequences are MGHDK and SYGVNS. The CDR3 DNA follows: TGTGCCAGCAGTGAACGGACAGGGGGTCCCTATAATTCACCCCTCCACTTT. Amino acid sequence: CASSERTGGPYNSPLHF.

This chain joins TRBV6-5 and TRBJ2-4, with D uncertain. V was pared by 2 bases and J by 0 bases, with 11 bases between. This CDR3 comprises 16 residues. Germline CDR1 MNHEY, CDR2 SVGAGI. The CDR3 reads CASSYDLAKAKNIQYF. For the CDR3, the DNA is TGTGCCAGCAGTTACGATCTGGCCAAAGCCAAAAACATTCAGTACTTC.

The chain is built from TRBV29-1 and TRBJ1-2, with 8 bases lining up with TRBD1. The V segment lost 6 bases and the J segment 4 bases; nucleotides outside the gene matches: 1. The CDR3 is 11 amino acids. Germline assignment: CDR1 SQVTM and CDR2 ANQGSEA. Here the CDR3 reads CSVGQGYGYTF. The CDR3 nucleotides read TGCAGCGTCGGACAGGGCTATGGCTACACCTTC.

V is TRBV7-9 and J is TRBJ1-1, with 8 bases that match TRBD1. With V trimmed by 5 bases and J by 3 bases, 5 bases remained unmatched. The CDR3 consists of 14 residues. Germline V gene data show CDR1 as SEHNR and CDR2 as FQNEAQ (reference sequence). CDR3: CASSPGGAYTEAFF. CDR3 in DNA: TGTGCCAGCAGCCCAGGGGGCGCGTACACTGAAGCTTTCTTT.

This clone came up a few times. The V gene is TRBV18, the J gene TRBJ1-2, with D tentatively TRBD1 (5 bases). The V end was cut by 8 bases, the J end by 13 bases, with 20 bases between. Germline lookup yields CDR1 KGHSH and CDR2 LQKENI. The CDR3 is 12 amino acids. The CDR3 nucleotides read TGTGCCAGCGAGTCGGTAGAGCAGGGCCCCACCTTC. As protein: CASESVEQGPTF.

The rearrangement uses TRBV5-1 and TRBJ2-5, with 12 bases lining up with TRBD1. CDR1 and CDR2 from the germline V gene are SGHRS and YFSETQ. This CDR3 is 15 amino acids long. Unmatched junction bases numbered 5, after V lost 6 bases and J lost 2 bases. The CDR3 bases are TGCGCCAGCACCGGGACAGGGGGCTATCAAGAGACCCAGTACTTC. It specifies CASTGTGGYQETQYF.

The chain couples TRBV11-2 to TRBJ2-3, with TRBD1 as a possible D gene (5 bases). The germline V and J ends were trimmed by 5 bases and 3 bases, with 12 bases remaining between them. This CDR3 region has 14 residues. The germline V gene encodes CDR1 SGHAT and CDR2 FQNNGV. The CDR3: CASSLSSGTDTQYF. CDR3 in DNA: TGTGCCAGCAGCCTAAGCTCAGGGACAGATACGCAGTATTTT. Full variable domain (missing parts from reference TRBV11-2 and TRBJ2-3): EAGVAQSPRYKIIEKRQSVAFWCNPISGHATLYWYQQILGQGPKLLIQFQNNGVVDDSQLPKDRFSAERLKGVDSTLKIQPAKLEDSAVYLCASSLSSGTDTQYFGPGTRLTVL.

The V and J genes are TRBV7-9 and TRBJ2-1; 7 nucleotides align to TRBD2. Unmatched junction bases numbered 17, after V lost 5 bases and J lost 7 bases. Germline lookup yields CDR1 SEHNR and CDR2 FQNEAQ (reference sequence). This CDR3 has 17 residues. CDR3 loop: CASSLRASGILGNEQFF. CDR3 sequence (DNA): TGTGCCAGCAGCCTCCGGGCTAGCGGAATACTAGGGAATGAGCAGTTCTTC.

With respect to this clone: One end of the junction varies from germline; a read error may be responsible. The rearrangement links TRBV7-2 to TRBJ2-6, with a weak D call TRBD1 (5 bases). This CDR3 is 18 amino acids long. Germline V gene data show CDR1 as SGHTA and CDR2 as FQGNSA. For the CDR3, the DNA is TGTGCCAGCAGCTTAGGGGGCCGGTTCCGTTCTGGGGCCAACGGCCTGACTTTC. Its translation is CASSLGGRFRSGANGLTF.